Described below is a single T cell receptor beta chain sequence and its context. This record comes from a study of blood T cell repertoires in COVID-19. Study overall: COVID-19 samples from acute and convalescent phases originated in the United States, Italy and Spain. PBMCs, B-cell-depleted T cells, or T cells were the source of the cDNA or gDNA that made up the material.

Source study methods: Estimation of nucleated cell counts relied on the amplification of reference gene primers. This table comes from immunoSEQ multiplex PCR, and its TCRdb copy is limited to in-frame clones, with some not included. Clone size and the V and J calls come from that table; the DNA yielded D and trimming. Here the sample spans a few hundred thousand clones, approximately 90% being singletons. The trim removed 6 bases at V and 6 bases at J, leaving 6 bases unmatched. There are 13 residues in the CDR3. Germline loops: CDR1 SGHNT, CDR2 YYREEE (reference sequence). The V gene is TRBV5-4, the J gene TRBJ2-1; TRBD1 agrees at 7 bases. What was sequenced was peripheral blood. The TCR sequence derives from a man aged 50-59 years with acute or convalescent COVID-19. CDR3 loop: CASIGAGGNEQFF. In DNA form, the CDR3 reads TGTGCCAGCATAGGCGCAGGGGGCAATGAGCAGTTCTTC.